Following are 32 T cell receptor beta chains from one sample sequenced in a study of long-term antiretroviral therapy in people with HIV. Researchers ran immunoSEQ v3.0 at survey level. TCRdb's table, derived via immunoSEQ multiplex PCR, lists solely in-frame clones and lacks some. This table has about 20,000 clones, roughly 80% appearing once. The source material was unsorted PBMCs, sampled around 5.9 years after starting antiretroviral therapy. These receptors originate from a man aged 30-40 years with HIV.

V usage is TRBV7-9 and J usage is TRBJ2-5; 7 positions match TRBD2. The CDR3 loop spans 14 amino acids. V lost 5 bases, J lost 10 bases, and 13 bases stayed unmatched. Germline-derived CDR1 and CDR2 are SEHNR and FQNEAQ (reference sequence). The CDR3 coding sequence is TGTGCCAGCAGCGATCTAGCGGTCCTCGGCATCCAGTACTTC. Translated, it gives CASSDLAVLGIQYF. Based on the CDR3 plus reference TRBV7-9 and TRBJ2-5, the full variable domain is DTGVSQNPRHKITKRGQNVTFRCDPISEHNRLYWYRQTLGQGPEFLTYFQNEAQLEKSRLLSDRFSAERPKGSFSTLEIQRTEQGDSAMYLCASSDLAVLGIQYFGPGTRLLVL.

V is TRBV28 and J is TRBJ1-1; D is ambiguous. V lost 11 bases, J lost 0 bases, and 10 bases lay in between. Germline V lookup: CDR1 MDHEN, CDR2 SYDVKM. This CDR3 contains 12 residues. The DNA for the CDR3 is TGTGCCGTGGGAGGGCTGAACACTGAAGCTTTCTTT. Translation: CAVGGLNTEAFF. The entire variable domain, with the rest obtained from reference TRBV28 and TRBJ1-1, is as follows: DVKVTQSSRYLVKRTGEKVFLECVQDMDHENMFWYRQDPGLGLRLIYFSYDVKMKEKGDIPEGYSVSREKKERFSLILESASTNQTSMYLCAVGGLNTEAFFGQGTRLTVV.

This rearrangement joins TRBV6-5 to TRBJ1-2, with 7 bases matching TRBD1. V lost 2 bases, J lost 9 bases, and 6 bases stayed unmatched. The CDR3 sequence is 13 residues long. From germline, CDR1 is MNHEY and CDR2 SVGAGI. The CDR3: CASSYPRTGSYTF. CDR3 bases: TGTGCCAGCAGTTACCCGAGGACAGGAAGCTACACCTTC.

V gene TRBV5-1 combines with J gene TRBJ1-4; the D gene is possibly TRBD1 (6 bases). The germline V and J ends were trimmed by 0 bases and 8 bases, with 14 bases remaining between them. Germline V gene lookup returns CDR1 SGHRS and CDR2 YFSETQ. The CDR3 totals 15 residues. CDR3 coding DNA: TGCGCCAGCAGCTTGGACAGGGAGATAGGGGAAAAACTGTTTTTT. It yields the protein CASSLDREIGEKLFF. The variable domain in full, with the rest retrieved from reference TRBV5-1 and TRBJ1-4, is KAGVTQTPRYLIKTRGQQVTLSCSPISGHRSVSWYQQTPGQGLQFLFEYFSETQRNKGNFPGRFSGRQFSNSRSEMNVSTLELGDSALYLCASSLDREIGEKLFFGSGTQLSVL.

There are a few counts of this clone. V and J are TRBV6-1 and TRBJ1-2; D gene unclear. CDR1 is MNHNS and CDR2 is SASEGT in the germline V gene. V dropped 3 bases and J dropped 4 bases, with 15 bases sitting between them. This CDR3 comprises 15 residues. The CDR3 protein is CASSDQTPTPYGYTF. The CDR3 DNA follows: TGTGCCAGCAGTGATCAGACTCCTACACCCTATGGCTACACCTTC.

CDR3 DNA sequence: TGTGCCAGCAGTTTCCGACTAGCCCTAAGCTCCTACAATGAGCAGTTCTTC. This translates into CASSFRLALSSYNEQFF. The chain carries TRBV27 and TRBJ2-1; 7 bases match TRBD2. With V trimmed by 3 bases and J by 0 bases, 8 bases remained unmatched. The CDR3 is 17 amino acids. Germline CDR1 and CDR2: MNHEY and SMNVEV (reference sequence).

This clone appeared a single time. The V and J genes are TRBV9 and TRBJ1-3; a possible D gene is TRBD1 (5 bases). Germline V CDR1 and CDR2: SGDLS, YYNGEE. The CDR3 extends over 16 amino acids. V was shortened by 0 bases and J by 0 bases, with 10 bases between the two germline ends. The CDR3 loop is CASSVGGGSSGNTIYF. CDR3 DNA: TGTGCCAGCAGCGTAGGCGGGGGGAGCTCTGGAAACACCATATATTTT.

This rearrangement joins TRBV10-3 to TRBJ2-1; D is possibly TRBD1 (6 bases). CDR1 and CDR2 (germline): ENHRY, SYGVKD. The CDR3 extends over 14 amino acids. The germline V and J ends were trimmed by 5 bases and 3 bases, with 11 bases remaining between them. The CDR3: CAISSWTVYNEQFF. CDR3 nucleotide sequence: TGTGCCATCAGTTCCTGGACAGTCTACAATGAGCAGTTCTTC.

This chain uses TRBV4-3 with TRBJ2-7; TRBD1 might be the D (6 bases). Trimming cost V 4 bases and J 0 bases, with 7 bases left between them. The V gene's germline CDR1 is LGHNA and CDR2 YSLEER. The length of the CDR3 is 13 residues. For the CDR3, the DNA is TGCGCCAGCAGCCTGGACAGCTCCTACGAGCAGTACTTC. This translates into CASSLDSSYEQYF.

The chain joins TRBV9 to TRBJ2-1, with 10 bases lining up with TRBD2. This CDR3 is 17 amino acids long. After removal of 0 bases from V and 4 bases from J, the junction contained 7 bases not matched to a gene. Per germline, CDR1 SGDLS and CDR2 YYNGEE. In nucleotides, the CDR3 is TGTGCCAGCAGCGTAGCCCCCTCTAGCGGGAGTTACAATGAGCAGTTCTTC. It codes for CASSVAPSSGSYNEQFF. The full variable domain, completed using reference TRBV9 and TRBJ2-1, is DSGVTQTPKHLITATGQRVTLRCSPRSGDLSVYWYQQSLDQGLQFLIQYYNGEERAKGNILERFSAQQFPDLHSELNLSSLELGDSALYFCASSVAPSSGSYNEQFFGPGTRLTVL.

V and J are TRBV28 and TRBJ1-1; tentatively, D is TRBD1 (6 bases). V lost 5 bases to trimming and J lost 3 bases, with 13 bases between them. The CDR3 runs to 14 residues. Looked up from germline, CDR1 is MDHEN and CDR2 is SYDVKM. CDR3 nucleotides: TGTGCCAGCAGTCTACAGGGTATGGACACTGAAGCTTTCTTT. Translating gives CASSLQGMDTEAFF.

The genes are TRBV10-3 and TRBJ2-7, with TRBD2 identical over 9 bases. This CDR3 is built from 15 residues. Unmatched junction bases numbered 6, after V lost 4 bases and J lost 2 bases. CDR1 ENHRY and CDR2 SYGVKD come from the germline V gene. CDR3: CAISGLAGATYEQYF. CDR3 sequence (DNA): TGTGCCATCAGTGGGTTAGCGGGAGCCACCTACGAGCAGTACTTC.

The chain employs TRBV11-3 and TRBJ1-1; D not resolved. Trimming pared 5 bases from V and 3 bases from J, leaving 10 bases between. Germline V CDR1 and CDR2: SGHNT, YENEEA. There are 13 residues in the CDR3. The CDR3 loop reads CASSGNSDTEAFF. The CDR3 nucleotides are TGTGCCAGCAGCGGTAATTCGGACACTGAAGCTTTCTTT.

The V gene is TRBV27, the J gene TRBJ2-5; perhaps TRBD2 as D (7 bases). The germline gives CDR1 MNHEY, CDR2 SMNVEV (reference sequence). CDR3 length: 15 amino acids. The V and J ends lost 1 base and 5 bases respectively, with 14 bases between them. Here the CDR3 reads CASSLWGGRKETQYF. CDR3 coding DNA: TGTGCCAGCAGTTTATGGGGGGGGCGCAAGGAGACCCAGTACTTC.

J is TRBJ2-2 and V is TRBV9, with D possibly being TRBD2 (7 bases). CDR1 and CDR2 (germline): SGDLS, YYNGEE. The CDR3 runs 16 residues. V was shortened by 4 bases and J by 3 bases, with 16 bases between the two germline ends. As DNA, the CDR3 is TGTGCCAGCAGCCAAGGGGGGGGCTGGGACACCGGGGAGCTGTTTTTT. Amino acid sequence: CASSQGGGWDTGELFF.

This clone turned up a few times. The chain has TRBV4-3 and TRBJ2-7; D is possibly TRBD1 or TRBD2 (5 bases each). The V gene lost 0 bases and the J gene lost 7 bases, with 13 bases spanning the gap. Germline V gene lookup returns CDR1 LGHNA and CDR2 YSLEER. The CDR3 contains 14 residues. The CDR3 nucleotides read TGCGCCAGCAGCCAAGATCAGGGTCCGGGGGAGCAGTACTTC. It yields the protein CASSQDQGPGEQYF.

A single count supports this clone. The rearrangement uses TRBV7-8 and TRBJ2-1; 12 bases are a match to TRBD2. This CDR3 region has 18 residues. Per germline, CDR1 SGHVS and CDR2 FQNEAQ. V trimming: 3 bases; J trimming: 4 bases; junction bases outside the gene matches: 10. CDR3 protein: CASSFMGRLAGGYNEQFF. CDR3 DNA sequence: TGTGCCAGCAGCTTTATGGGCAGGCTAGCGGGAGGGTACAATGAGCAGTTCTTC.

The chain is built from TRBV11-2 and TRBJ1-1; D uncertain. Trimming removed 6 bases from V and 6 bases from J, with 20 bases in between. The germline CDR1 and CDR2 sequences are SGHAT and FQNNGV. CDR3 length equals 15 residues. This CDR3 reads CASSYYSGGRSEAFF. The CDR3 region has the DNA TGTGCCAGCAGTTACTATTCGGGAGGGAGGTCTGAAGCTTTCTTT.

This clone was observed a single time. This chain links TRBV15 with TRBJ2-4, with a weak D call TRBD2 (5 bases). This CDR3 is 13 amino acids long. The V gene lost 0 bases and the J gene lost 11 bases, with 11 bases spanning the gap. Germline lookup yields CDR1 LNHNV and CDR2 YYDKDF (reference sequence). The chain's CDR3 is CATSRDDRGVQYF. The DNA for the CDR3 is TGTGCCACCAGCAGAGACGATCGGGGAGTTCAGTACTTC.

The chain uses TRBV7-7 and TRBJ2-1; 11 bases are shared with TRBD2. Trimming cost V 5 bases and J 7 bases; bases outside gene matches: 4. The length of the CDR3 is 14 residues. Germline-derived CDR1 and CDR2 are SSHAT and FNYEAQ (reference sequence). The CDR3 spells CASSSSGGANEQFF. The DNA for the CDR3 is TGTGCCAGCAGCAGTAGCGGGGGGGCAAATGAGCAGTTCTTC.

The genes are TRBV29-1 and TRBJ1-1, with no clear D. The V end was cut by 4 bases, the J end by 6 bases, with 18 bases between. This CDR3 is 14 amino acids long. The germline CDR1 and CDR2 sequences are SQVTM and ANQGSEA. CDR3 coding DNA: TGCAGCGTTGTCGTCCGCTCCTTGATGTCTGAAGCTTTCTTT. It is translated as CSVVVRSLMSEAFF. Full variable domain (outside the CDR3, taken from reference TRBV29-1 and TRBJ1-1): SAVISQKPSRDICQRGTSLTIQCQVDSQVTMMFWYRQQPGQSLTLIATANQGSEATYESGFVIDKFPISRPNLTFSTLTVSNMSPEDSSIYLCSVVVRSLMSEAFFGQGTRLTVV.

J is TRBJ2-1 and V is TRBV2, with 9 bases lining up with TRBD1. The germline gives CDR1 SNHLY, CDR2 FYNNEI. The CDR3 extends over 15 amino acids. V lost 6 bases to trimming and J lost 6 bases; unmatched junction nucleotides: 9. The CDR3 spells CASRKGQGVGNEQFF. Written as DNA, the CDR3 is TGTGCCAGCAGGAAGGGACAGGGAGTTGGCAATGAGCAGTTCTTC.

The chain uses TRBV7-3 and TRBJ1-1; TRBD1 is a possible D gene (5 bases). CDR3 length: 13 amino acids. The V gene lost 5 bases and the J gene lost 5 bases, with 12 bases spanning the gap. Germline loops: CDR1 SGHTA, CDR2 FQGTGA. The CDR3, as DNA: TGTGCCAGCAGCCTTGGGGGGTCAACTGAAGCTTTCTTT. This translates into CASSLGGSTEAFF.

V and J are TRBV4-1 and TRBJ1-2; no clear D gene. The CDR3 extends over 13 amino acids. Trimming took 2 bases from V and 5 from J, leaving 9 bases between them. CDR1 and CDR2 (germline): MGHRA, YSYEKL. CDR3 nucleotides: TGCGCCAGCAGCCAAAATGGTTTTTATGGCTACACCTTC. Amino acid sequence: CASSQNGFYGYTF.

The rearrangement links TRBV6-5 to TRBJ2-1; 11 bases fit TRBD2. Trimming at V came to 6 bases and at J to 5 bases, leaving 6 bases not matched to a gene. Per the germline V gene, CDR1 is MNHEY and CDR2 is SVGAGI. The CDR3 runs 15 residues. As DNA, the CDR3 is TGTGCCAGCAGCCGAACTAGCGGGGGCCACAATGAGCAGTTCTTC. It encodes CASSRTSGGHNEQFF.

The CDR3 DNA is TGTGCCAGCAGCCCGGGGACAGGGGATGGCCAAGAGACCCAGTACTTC. Translation: CASSPGTGDGQETQYF. The chain uses TRBV11-2 and TRBJ2-5; 10 nucleotides match TRBD1. Unmatched junction bases numbered 7, after V lost 5 bases and J lost 1 base. The CDR3 runs to 16 residues. Germline V gives CDR1 SGHAT, CDR2 FQNNGV.

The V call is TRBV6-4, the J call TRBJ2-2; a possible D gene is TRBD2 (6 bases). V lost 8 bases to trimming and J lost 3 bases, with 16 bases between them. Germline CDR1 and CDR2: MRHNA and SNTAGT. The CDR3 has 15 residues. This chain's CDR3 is CASRRRGSDTGELFF. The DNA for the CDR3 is TGTGCCAGCCGAAGGAGGGGAAGCGACACCGGGGAGCTGTTTTTT.

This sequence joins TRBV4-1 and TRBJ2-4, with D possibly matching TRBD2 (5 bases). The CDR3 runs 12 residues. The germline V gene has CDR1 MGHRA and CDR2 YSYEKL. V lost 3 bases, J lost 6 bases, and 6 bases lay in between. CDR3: CASSHEGNIQYF. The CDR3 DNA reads TGCGCCAGCAGCCACGAGGGAAACATTCAGTACTTC.

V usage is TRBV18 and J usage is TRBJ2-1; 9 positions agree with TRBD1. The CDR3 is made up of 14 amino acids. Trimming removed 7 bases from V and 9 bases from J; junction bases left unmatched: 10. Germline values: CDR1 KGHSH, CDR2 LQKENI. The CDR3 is CASYPGQGGGEQFF. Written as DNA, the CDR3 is TGTGCCAGCTATCCGGGACAGGGTGGAGGTGAGCAGTTCTTC.

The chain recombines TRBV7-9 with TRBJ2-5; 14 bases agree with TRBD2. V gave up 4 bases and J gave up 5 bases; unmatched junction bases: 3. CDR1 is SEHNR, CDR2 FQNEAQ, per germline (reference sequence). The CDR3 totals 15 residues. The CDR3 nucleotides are TGTGCCAGCAGCTCGAGGACTAGCGGGGGGGAGACCCAGTACTTC. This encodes CASSSRTSGGETQYF.

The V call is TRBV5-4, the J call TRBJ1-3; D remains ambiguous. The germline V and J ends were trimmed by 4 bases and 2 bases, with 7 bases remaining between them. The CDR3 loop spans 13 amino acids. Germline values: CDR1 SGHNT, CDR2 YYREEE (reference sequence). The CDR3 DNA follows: TGTGCCAGCAGCACGTCAACTGGAAACACCATATATTTT. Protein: CASSTSTGNTIYF.

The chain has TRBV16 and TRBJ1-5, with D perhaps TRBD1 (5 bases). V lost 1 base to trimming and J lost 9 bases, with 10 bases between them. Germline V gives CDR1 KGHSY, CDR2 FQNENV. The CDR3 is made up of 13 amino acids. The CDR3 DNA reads TGTGCCAGCAGCCAATTGGGGGAGGCGCCCCAGCATTTT. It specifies CASSQLGEAPQHF.